Below are 9 T cell receptor beta chains sequenced from a single sample in a study of beta chain features in type 1 diabetes. The whole isolated RNA underwent reverse transcription, so sequencing captured expressed TCRB transcripts. Assay used: immunoSEQ multiplex PCR; TCRdb lists only in-frame clones, some missing. The sample holds 300,000 to 350,000 clones, around 8.5% seen once. The study, taken as a whole, reports: People with Type 1 diabetes carried modestly yet significantly shorter TCRB CDR3s in all four CD4+ subsets.

For these receptors, no antigen is known. The sequenced sample consisted of central memory CD4+ T cells from blood. Receptors were obtained from a man aged 25 to 40 with type 1 diabetes.

This clone was detected only a few times. The same CDR3 also results from other DNA sequences found in this sample. J is TRBJ1-2 and V is TRBV19, with 7 bases matching TRBD1. V shed 6 bases and J 2 bases; nucleotides not matched to a gene: 6. The CDR3 loop spans 14 amino acids. Germline lookup yields CDR1 LNHDA and CDR2 SQIVND (reference sequence). CDR3 residues: CASSNRGRNYGYTF. DNA for the CDR3: TGTGCCAGTAGCAACAGGGGTAGGAACTATGGCTACACCTTC. Full variable domain (remainder filled in from reference TRBV19 and TRBJ1-2): DGGITQSPKYLFRKEGQNVTLSCEQNLNHDAMYWYRQDPGQGLRLIYYSQIVNDFQKGDIAEGYSVSREKKESFPLTVTSAQKNPTAFYLCASSNRGRNYGYTFGSGTRLTVV.

This clone was observed a few times. V gene TRBV9 combines with J gene TRBJ1-6; no definite D call. The length of the CDR3 is 15 residues. V lost 1 base and J lost 7, with 12 bases in between. Germline CDR1 is SGDLS and CDR2 is YYNGEE. This chain's CDR3 is CASSVKAGENSPLHF. CDR3 bases: TGTGCCAGCAGCGTAAAAGCAGGAGAGAATTCACCCCTCCACTTT.

The rearrangement uses TRBV7-2 and TRBJ2-7; 7 positions agree with TRBD1. V lost 5 bases to trimming and J lost 1 base; unmatched junction nucleotides: 11. Per the germline V gene, CDR1 is SGHTA and CDR2 is FQGNSA. The CDR3 is made up of 16 amino acids. The CDR3 coding sequence is TGTGCCAGCAGCCTCCCCTTGACAGGGAGTTCCTACGAGCAGTACTTC. Amino acids: CASSLPLTGSSYEQYF.

This clone was observed a handful of times. This sequence joins TRBV5-6 and TRBJ1-4; 7 positions agree with TRBD1. CDR3 length: 14 amino acids. Germline V gives CDR1 SGHDT, CDR2 YYEEEE. The ends lost 2 bases at V and 8 bases at J; junction bases unmatched: 6. Here the CDR3 reads CASSFGTEVEKLFF. The CDR3 DNA reads as TGTGCCAGCAGCTTCGGGACAGAGGTGGAAAAACTGTTTTTT.

This clone has ten or more counts. The chain has TRBV5-6 and TRBJ2-2, with 8 bases aligning to TRBD1. The junction had 3 bases not matched to a gene; V was cut back by 4 bases and J by 1 base. The germline V gene encodes CDR1 SGHDT and CDR2 YYEEEE. The CDR3 runs to 15 residues. The CDR3: CASSLGTGNTGELFF. The CDR3 region has the DNA TGTGCCAGCAGCCTCGGGACAGGGAACACCGGGGAGCTGTTTTTT.

This clone occurred a few times. The chain couples TRBV4-3 to TRBJ2-7; D may be TRBD1 or TRBD2 (5 bases each). Trimming shortened V by 0 bases and J by 6 bases, and 12 bases separated the two germline ends. Per germline, CDR1 LGHNA and CDR2 YSLEER. The CDR3 contains 14 residues. The CDR3 DNA is TGCGCCAGCAGCCAAGAGTTCCCAGGGACCGAGCAGTACTTC. Its protein product is CASSQEFPGTEQYF.

This clone was counted between two and nine times. The chain joins TRBV5-1 to TRBJ2-7; maybe TRBD1 (6 bases). The CDR3 covers 14 residues. Germline values: CDR1 SGHRS, CDR2 YFSETQ. Trimming took 0 bases from V and 6 from J, leaving 13 bases between them. CDR3 amino acids: CASSLDRDASEQYF. The CDR3, as DNA: TGCGCCAGCAGCTTGGACAGGGATGCGAGCGAGCAGTACTTC.

This clone showed up just a few times. The CDR3, as DNA: TGTGCCAGCAGTGACTCGGCGTGCGGGGGAGGGCAGACCCAGTACTTC. This translates into CASSDSACGGGQTQYF. This rearrangement joins TRBV6-4 to TRBJ2-5, with 7 bases fitting TRBD2. The CDR3 sequence is 16 residues long. The V gene's germline CDR1 is MRHNA and CDR2 SNTAGT. The ends lost 0 bases at V and 6 bases at J; junction bases unmatched: 10.

The J gene is TRBJ1-1, the V gene TRBV6-6, with 9 bases that match TRBD1. Per germline, CDR1 MNHNY and CDR2 SVGAGI (reference sequence). V lost 8 bases and J lost 1; bases outside the gene matches: 5. This CDR3 contains 14 residues. The CDR3: CASGGQGPNTEAFF. The CDR3 nucleotides read TGTGCCAGCGGGGGACAGGGACCGAACACTGAAGCTTTCTTT.